Following are 29 T cell receptor beta chains from one sample sequenced in a study of a mutant IDH1 vaccine in newly diagnosed glioma. The time point: week 5, during vaccination. The study gave 300 ug of mutant IDH1 20-mer peptide per vaccine dose, with topical imiquimod. No antigen is known for these receptors. The method was immunoSEQ multiplex PCR; TCRdb's version includes in-frame clones alone and lacks a portion of them. The table has 35,000 to 45,000 clones, roughly 80% seen once. Sequencing used PBMCs, obtained from a glioma patient whose treatment included an IDH1 peptide vaccine. All receptors derive from a man aged 45-65 years with glioma.

The genes are TRBV30 and TRBJ2-3; 9 bases are a match to TRBD2. Germline loops: CDR1 GTSNPN, CDR2 SVGIG (reference sequence). The trim removed 5 bases at V and 1 base at J, leaving 10 bases unmatched. This CDR3 comprises 16 residues. The CDR3 DNA reads TGTGCCTGGTCGGAGGCCAGCGGGGGGCGCACAGATACGCAGTATTTT. Translated, it gives CAWSEASGGRTDTQYF.

The chain recombines TRBV5-4 with TRBJ2-7, with D unclear. With 4 bases removed from V and 0 bases from J, the gap between germline ends came to 11 bases. CDR1 SGHNT and CDR2 YYREEE come from the germline V gene (reference sequence). The CDR3 is 14 amino acids. The CDR3 is CASSQDVYSYEQYF. For the CDR3, the DNA is TGTGCCAGCAGCCAGGATGTCTACTCCTACGAGCAGTACTTC.

The V gene is TRBV6-5, the J gene TRBJ1-3; D is perhaps TRBD1 (5 bases). The CDR3 sequence is 14 residues long. V was shortened by 4 bases and J by 2 bases, with 9 bases between the two germline ends. Germline loops: CDR1 MNHEY, CDR2 SVGAGI. In DNA, the CDR3 is TGTGCCAGCAGTTTGAGAGGGGCTGGAAACACCATATATTTT. It specifies CASSLRGAGNTIYF.

This sequence joins TRBV28 and TRBJ2-2; perhaps TRBD2 as D (5 bases). With 8 bases removed from V and 2 bases from J, the gap between germline ends came to 9 bases. The CDR3 is 13 residues long. Germline values: CDR1 MDHEN, CDR2 SYDVKM. The chain's CDR3 is CASEAGNTGELFF. The CDR3 region has the DNA TGTGCCAGCGAGGCGGGTAACACCGGGGAGCTGTTTTTT.

The chain employs TRBV6-5 and TRBJ2-1, with TRBD2 matching over 8 bases. The V segment lost 0 bases and the J segment 6 bases; nucleotides outside the gene matches: 7. CDR3 length equals 16 residues. Germline-derived CDR1 and CDR2 are MNHEY and SVGAGI. The CDR3, as DNA: TGTGCCAGCAGTTACTCGAGGACTAGCAGAACCAATGAGCAGTTCTTC. Translating gives CASSYSRTSRTNEQFF.

In this sample, this clone turned up a few times. The chain uses TRBV7-6 and TRBJ1-5; D unresolved. Per germline, CDR1 SGHVS and CDR2 FNYEAQ. The CDR3 sequence is 9 residues long. Between the trimmed V and J ends, which lost 4 bases and 14 bases, there was a span of 6 bases. The CDR3 region is CASSYQKHF. DNA for the CDR3: TGTGCCAGCAGCTACCAGAAGCATTTT.

A few counts support this clone. This chain uses TRBV6-1 with TRBJ1-1; 8 nucleotides align to TRBD1. There are 14 residues in the CDR3. The junction had 5 bases not matched to a gene; V was cut back by 3 bases and J by 5 bases. Per the germline V gene, CDR1 is MNHNS and CDR2 is SASEGT. The CDR3 loop reads CASSDRTGRTEAFF. As DNA, the CDR3 is TGTGCCAGCAGTGACCGGACAGGGAGGACTGAAGCTTTCTTT.

This chain uses TRBV19 with TRBJ2-7; D may match TRBD1 or TRBD2 (5 bases each). The CDR3 sequence is 15 residues long. Trimming took off 5 bases at V and 3 bases at J, with 17 bases between the two ends. The germline V gene has CDR1 LNHDA and CDR2 SQIVND (reference sequence). The CDR3 protein is CASSQDIREGYEQYF. The DNA of the CDR3 is TGTGCCAGTAGTCAGGACATCCGCGAGGGCTACGAGCAGTACTTC. Combining the CDR3 with reference TRBV19 and TRBJ2-7 gives the whole variable domain DGGITQSPKYLFRKEGQNVTLSCEQNLNHDAMYWYRQDPGQGLRLIYYSQIVNDFQKGDIAEGYSVSREKKESFPLTVTSAQKNPTAFYLCASSQDIREGYEQYFGPGTRLTVT.

The chain employs TRBV29-1 and TRBJ2-7, with a weak D call TRBD1 (6 bases). Trimming stripped 2 bases from V and 6 bases from J, with 14 bases between. Per germline, CDR1 SQVTM and CDR2 ANQGSEA. The CDR3 length is 13 residues. CDR3 loop: CSVELGGGFEQYF. CDR3 sequence (DNA): TGCAGCGTTGAACTTGGGGGCGGGTTCGAGCAGTACTTC.

V gene TRBV4-3 combines with J gene TRBJ1-5; D remains unclear. The germline V gene encodes CDR1 LGHNA and CDR2 YSLEER. The CDR3 is 16 amino acids. V dropped 0 bases and J dropped 4 bases, with 13 bases sitting between them. CDR3 in DNA: TGCGCCAGCAGCCAAGATCTGGTACAGACGAATCAGCCCCAGCATTTT. As protein: CASSQDLVQTNQPQHF.

This clone was observed a single time. The chain combines TRBV28 with TRBJ2-5; no definite D call. The V gene lost 4 bases and the J gene lost 1 base, with 7 bases spanning the gap. Germline V CDR1 and CDR2: MDHEN, SYDVKM. The length of the CDR3 is 13 residues. The CDR3 DNA sequence: TGTGCCAGCAGTTCACGGTCCCAAGAGACCCAGTACTTC. This encodes CASSSRSQETQYF.

This clone has only one observation. The chain recombines TRBV11-3 with TRBJ2-7, with a tentative D call TRBD1 (5 bases). Deletions cut 5 bases from V and 2 bases from J, with 13 bases between. Germline V lookup: CDR1 SGHNT, CDR2 YENEEA. CDR3 length: 14 residues. CDR3 amino acids: CASSLRQFPYEQYF. The CDR3 DNA reads as TGTGCCAGCAGCCTCAGACAGTTTCCCTACGAGCAGTACTTC.

V gene TRBV19 combines with J gene TRBJ1-4, with D uncertain. Germline loops: CDR1 LNHDA, CDR2 SQIVND (reference sequence). This CDR3 is built from 15 residues. Trimming removed 8 bases at V and 0 bases at J, with 13 bases between. The CDR3 here is CASAKQRSTNEKLFF. The CDR3 DNA reads as TGTGCCAGTGCTAAACAGCGATCAACTAATGAAAAACTGTTTTTT.

A single count supports this clone. V is TRBV28 and J is TRBJ2-1, with 10 bases lining up with TRBD2. The CDR3 has 13 residues. Germline loops: CDR1 MDHEN, CDR2 SYDVKM. The J segment lost 7 bases and the V segment lost 6 bases, leaving 3 bases of the junction unmatched. This CDR3 reads CASRLTSGNEQFF. CDR3 in DNA: TGTGCCAGCAGGTTGACTAGCGGGAATGAGCAGTTCTTC. The whole variable domain, remainder taken from reference TRBV28 and TRBJ2-1, is DVKVTQSSRYLVKRTGEKVFLECVQDMDHENMFWYRQDPGLGLRLIYFSYDVKMKEKGDIPEGYSVSREKKERFSLILESASTNQTSMYLCASRLTSGNEQFFGPGTRLTVL.

The chain joins TRBV21-1 to TRBJ1-1. TRBV21-1 is designated a pseudogene. This CDR3 is built from 13 residues. CDR3 bases: TGTGCCAGCAGCAAAGTTCGGCAGATTGAAGCTTTCTTT. This gives the protein CASSKVRQIEAFF.

This clone was recorded only once. V usage is TRBV5-5 and J usage is TRBJ2-1; TRBD1 agrees at 10 bases. Germline V gene sequence: CDR1 SGHKS, CDR2 YYEKEE (reference sequence). The CDR3 contains 14 residues. J was trimmed by 9 bases and V by 0 bases; bases with no gene match: 3. The CDR3 is CASSLGQGAGEQFF. The CDR3 DNA sequence: TGTGCCAGCAGCTTGGGACAGGGGGCTGGTGAGCAGTTCTTC.

The chain carries TRBV6-1 and TRBJ1-2, with TRBD1 as a possible D gene (5 bases). The CDR3 sequence is 13 residues long. Germline CDR1 MNHNS, CDR2 SASEGT. Trimming stripped 3 bases from V and 4 bases from J, with 9 bases between. The CDR3 region is CASSEWQGYGYTF. Here the CDR3 DNA reads TGTGCCAGCAGTGAGTGGCAGGGCTATGGCTACACCTTC.

The V and J genes are TRBV18 and TRBJ1-1; a weak D match, TRBD1 (6 bases). Trimming pared 4 bases from V and 8 bases from J, leaving 11 bases between. Germline CDR1 and CDR2: KGHSH and LQKENI. The CDR3 spans 12 residues. In DNA form, the CDR3 reads TGTGCCAGCTCACGACAGGTTTGGGAAGCTTTCTTT. Protein: CASSRQVWEAFF.

This sequence joins TRBV15 and TRBJ2-2; tentatively, D is TRBD2 (5 bases). The CDR3 is made up of 12 amino acids. Per germline, CDR1 LNHNV and CDR2 YYDKDF (reference sequence). V was pared by 6 bases and J by 7 bases, with 9 bases between. The CDR3 sequence: CATRDFFGELFF. In nucleotides, the CDR3 is TGTGCCACCAGGGACTTTTTCGGGGAGCTGTTTTTT.

This clone was seen only once. In DNA, the CDR3 is TGTGCCAGCAGTGAACACAGCTCTAACTATGGCTACACCTTC. Translation: CASSEHSSNYGYTF. This chain links TRBV2 with TRBJ1-2; D call uncertain. Trimming removed 2 bases from V and 0 bases from J, with 7 bases in between. Germline assignment: CDR1 SNHLY and CDR2 FYNNEI. The CDR3 length is 14 residues.

This clone was counted a single time. The V call is TRBV19, the J call TRBJ2-5, with D perhaps TRBD2 (6 bases). The CDR3 is 13 residues long. Between the trimmed V and J ends, which lost 5 bases and 5 bases, there was a span of 12 bases. CDR1 and CDR2 from the germline V gene are LNHDA and SQIVND (reference sequence). This CDR3 is CASSGGSGETQYF. The CDR3 region has the DNA TGTGCCAGTAGTGGAGGGAGTGGGGAGACCCAGTACTTC.

V usage is TRBV19 and J usage is TRBJ2-7; D might be TRBD1 or TRBD2, each matching 5 bases. V gave up 3 bases and J gave up 6 bases, with 18 bases separating them. The CDR3 consists of 15 residues. Germline values: CDR1 LNHDA, CDR2 SQIVND (reference sequence). CDR3 sequence: CASSIGARERGEQYF. DNA for the CDR3: TGTGCCAGTAGTATTGGAGCCAGGGAGAGGGGCGAGCAGTACTTC.

The chain couples TRBV9 to TRBJ2-7; either TRBD1 or TRBD2 may fit D (5 bases each). V was trimmed by 1 base and J by 5 bases, leaving 13 bases between them. Germline CDR1 reads SGDLS; CDR2 reads YYNGEE. This CDR3 comprises 14 residues. The CDR3 is CASSVYGAVDEQYF. The CDR3 bases are TGTGCCAGCAGCGTATACGGGGCTGTTGACGAGCAGTACTTC.

This rearrangement joins TRBV30 to TRBJ1-2, with no clear D. CDR1 is GTSNPN, CDR2 SVGIG, per germline (reference sequence). CDR3 length: 12 residues. Trimming shortened V by 6 bases and J by 5 bases, and 13 bases separated the two germline ends. CDR3 coding DNA: TGTGCCTGCAAACCGACGGGATATGGCTACACCTTC. The encoded protein is CACKPTGYGYTF.

In this sample, this clone turned up once. V is TRBV7-2 and J is TRBJ2-7, with D unclear. The CDR3 has 14 residues. Per the germline V gene, CDR1 is SGHTA and CDR2 is FQGNSA. Deletions cut 1 base from V and 2 bases from J, with 9 bases between. Here the CDR3 DNA reads TGTGCCAGCAGCTTAGGGCCGCAACCCTACGAGCAGTACTTC. This gives the protein CASSLGPQPYEQYF.

A single count supports this clone. The chain carries TRBV7-8 and TRBJ1-1; D not certain. CDR1 and CDR2 from the germline V gene are SGHVS and FQNEAQ. The CDR3 extends over 13 amino acids. V was shortened by 5 bases and J by 0 bases, with 7 bases between the two germline ends. The CDR3 DNA sequence: TGTGCCAGCAGCGGACCGCTGAACACTGAAGCTTTCTTT. Protein sequence: CASSGPLNTEAFF.

DNA for the CDR3: TGTGCCAGCAGTGTATCAGGGGGCCCTGAGCAGTTCTTC. Its protein is CASSVSGGPEQFF. This rearrangement joins TRBV2 to TRBJ2-1; 8 positions match TRBD1. With V trimmed by 4 bases and J by 9 bases, 5 bases remained unmatched. CDR3 length equals 13 residues. CDR1 and CDR2 from the germline V gene are SNHLY and FYNNEI. The variable domain in full, with the rest retrieved from reference TRBV2 and TRBJ2-1, is EPEVTQTPSHQVTQMGQEVILRCVPISNHLYFYWYRQILGQKVEFLVSFYNNEISEKSEIFDDQFSVERPDGSNFTLKIRSTKLEDSAMYFCASSVSGGPEQFFGPGTRLTVL.

V usage is TRBV5-6 and J usage is TRBJ2-4; 8 bases align to TRBD1. Germline V gene sequence: CDR1 SGHDT, CDR2 YYEEEE. This CDR3 has 15 amino acids. J lost 0 bases, V lost 4 bases, and 3 bases had no gene match. CDR3 in amino acids: CASSRQGIAKNIQYF. The CDR3 coding sequence is TGTGCCAGCAGCCGACAGGGGATAGCCAAAAACATTCAGTACTTC.

The chain employs TRBV4-3 and TRBJ1-2, with D possibly TRBD1 on 5 matching bases. The CDR3 is 15 residues long. The germline gives CDR1 LGHNA, CDR2 YSLEER. With 0 bases removed from V and 2 bases from J, the gap between germline ends came to 10 bases. The CDR3 spells CASSQEARENYGYTF. In nucleotides, the CDR3 is TGCGCCAGCAGCCAAGAAGCCAGGGAGAACTATGGCTACACCTTC.